This T cell receptor beta chain appears in the sequencing data of a study of T cell repertoires in cytomegalovirus infection. Study background: CMV infection together with matching HLA type was indicated by public TCR beta signatures.

In regard to this clonotype: Its antigen remains unknown.

Study-level points and caveats: Public TCR beta family frequency separated CMV-and-HLA carriers, including in an independent cohort. The ex vivo response showed dominance by HLA-C-restricted CMV-specific TCR beta clonotypes.

MiXCR, applied by TCRdb to the reads, yields one record per CDR3 protein. The table lists about 180,000 distinct CDR3 sequences, 13% to 15% of them singletons. The CDR3 extends over 16 amino acids. Germline V CDR1 and CDR2: LGHNA, YSLEER. V shed 0 bases, J shed 5 bases, and the junction held 5 bases outside the gene matches. The TCR originated in a human donor in good health (CMV status not recorded). Some clones in this sample may be carry-over from other donors' samples. Sequencing was done on a sample of PBMCs. This chain connects TRBV4-3 to TRBJ2-5, with 11 bases matching TRBD2. CDR3 region: CASSQETSGIMETQYF. Written as DNA, the CDR3 is TGCGCCAGCAGCCAAGAGACTAGCGGGATAATGGAGACCCAGTACTTC.